This record concerns one TCR beta chain sequence. The PCR contained 60 Vbeta and 13 Jbeta primers. Generated by immunoSEQ multiplex PCR, the TCRdb table keeps only in-frame clones and is missing some. The sample has around 63,000 clones; approximately 75% are singletons. This record comes from a study of cytomegalovirus exposure and HLA in healthy donors. This CDR3 spans 17 amino acids. Per germline, CDR1 SGHNT and CDR2 YYREEE (reference sequence). Deletions cut 0 bases from V and 2 bases from J, with 17 bases between. This TCR came from a man aged 60 to 75 in good health and CMV-seropositive. The sequenced sample consisted of PBMCs. The chain has TRBV5-4 and TRBJ1-2; D not certain. The CDR3: CASSLDVMSGRNYGYTF. The CDR3 DNA follows: TGTGCCAGCAGCTTGGATGTAATGTCGGGGAGAAACTATGGCTACACCTTC.